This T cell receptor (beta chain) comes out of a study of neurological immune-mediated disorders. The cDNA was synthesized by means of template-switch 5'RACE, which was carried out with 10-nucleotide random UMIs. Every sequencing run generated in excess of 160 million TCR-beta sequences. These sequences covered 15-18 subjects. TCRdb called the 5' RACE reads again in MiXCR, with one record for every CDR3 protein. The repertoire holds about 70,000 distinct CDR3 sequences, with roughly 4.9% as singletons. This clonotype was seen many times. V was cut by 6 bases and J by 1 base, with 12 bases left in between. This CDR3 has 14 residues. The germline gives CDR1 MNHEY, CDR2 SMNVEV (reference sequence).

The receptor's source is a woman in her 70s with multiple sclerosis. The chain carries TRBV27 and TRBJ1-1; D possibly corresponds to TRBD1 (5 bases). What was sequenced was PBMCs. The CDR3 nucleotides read TGTGCCAGCAGGGGCTCAGGGAGGAACACTGAAGCTTTCTTT. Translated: CASRGSGRNTEAFF.